This T cell receptor beta chain originates from a study of blood T cell repertoires in COVID-19 (dated by TCRdb to 2020 to 2022). Concerning the study at large: The collaborator samples originated in the United States, Italy and Spain and spanned the acute and convalescent phases of COVID-19. The material from the prospective study consisted of cDNA or gDNA derived from T cells, B-cell-depleted T cells, or PBMCs. Samples were obtained from the ongoing ImmuneRACE study (first 160 participants) and from roughly 1,300 subjects provided by 6 global collaborators. Subjects who had been exposed to COVID-19, were actively infected with it, or had recovered from it provided the deeply sampled blood TCRbeta repertoires that made up the dataset. A de-identified subject ID, COVID-19 status, age in years and sex were almost always included in the sample metadata. Where available, HLA class I and class II types were taken from metadata supplied by the sample provider and were not determined by assay-based typing. The repertoires were made available in a free public database intended to serve as a resource for research on the immune response to SARS-CoV-2.

This clone has a single count. Its antigen is currently not known. No much larger clone exists at a distance of one base, and base qualities are not known. General findings and caveats noted by the study authors: The amount of clinical and demographic metadata varied by source and participant and was provided uncurated.

Each collaborating institution followed its own protocols to collect whole blood in K2EDTA tubes. For TCRbeta analysis, collaborators shipped samples as frozen whole blood, isolated PBMCs, or DNA extracted from either of those sample types. The immunoSEQ Assay, a bias-controlled multiplex PCR, was used to amplify TCRbeta CDR3 regions from genomic DNA. The original methods were these. The number of nucleated cells in each sample was estimated from the amplification of reference gene primers within the assay. To quantify the absolute abundance of each unique TCRbeta CDR3 rearrangement, sequence reads were collapsed and filtered. For each sample, productive Simpson clonality was calculated as the square root of Simpson's diversity index over productive rearrangements. In TCRdb, the immuneACCESS table is reduced to in-frame sequences with V and J assigned. These tables do not hold every clone; where another copy was compared, an unresolved V gene accounts for under half, and the others remain unexplained. V, J and clone size reflect that table, while D and trimming were determined from the DNA. The sample includes approximately 380,000 clones, with 85% observed a single time. Roughly 3.4% of the sample belongs to the ten largest clones.

The CDR3 contains 14 residues, cysteine and phenylalanine counted. Just CDR3 DNA is preserved here, 42 bases in frame from base 1. The germline V gene gives CDR1 as MRHNA and CDR2 as SNTAGT. V is reduced by 3 bases and J by 2 bases, leaving a spacing of 9 bases between them. The V and J genes are TRBV6-4 and TRBJ2-3; no D gene call is confident. The TCR comes from a woman aged 18 to 35 with acute or convalescent COVID-19. The specimen sequenced was peripheral blood. The CDR3 region: CASSEYPYTDTQYF. The nucleotide sequence reads as follows: TGTGCCAGCAGTGAATACCCCTACACAGATACGCAGTATTTT.